The entry that follows covers one TCR beta chain sequence. Methods used by the authors: Reference gene primer amplification in the assay estimated nucleated cell counts. The assay was immunoSEQ multiplex PCR, and TCRdb's table has in-frame clones only and misses some. The V and J calls and clone size were taken over from that table, and D and trimming were inferred from the DNA. The data hold some 120,000 clones, with less than 75% observed a single time. This sample was taken from a study of blood T cell repertoires in COVID-19. On the study more broadly: Material from acute and convalescent COVID-19 was sourced from the United States, Italy and Spain. T cells, B-cell-depleted T cells, or PBMCs provided the cDNA or gDNA that served as material.

The CDR3 has 15 residues. From germline, CDR1 is MNHEY and CDR2 SVGAGI. V lost 6 bases and J lost 4, with 18 bases in between. Material: peripheral blood. The chain carries TRBV6-5 and TRBJ1-2, with D possibly being TRBD1 (6 bases). This receptor was taken from a human donor with acute or convalescent COVID-19. The donor label of this sample is uncertain. CDR3 nucleotides: TGTGCCAGCAGCCCCGGGGGGGGCCTTGGCTATGGCTACACCTTC. Residues: CASSPGGGLGYGYTF.